The rows below give T cell receptor beta chains drawn from one sample of a study of T-cell memory formation after mild COVID-19. TCRdb re-called the 5' RACE reads through MiXCR, storing one row per CDR3 protein. Of about half a million distinct CDR3 sequences in the sample, approximately 18% were seen once. The specimen sequenced was PBMCs or a T cell subset sorted from them (not recorded which). The receptors were gathered from an adult woman who had mild COVID-19 (a few samples of this study predate the infection). Cell type and time point are not known. The CDR3 runs from the conserved cysteine through the conserved F or W. Each record gives: V gene, clone size, CDR3 protein. Size tells how often a clone was seen (once, few, many) or the class of an expanded clone, and some rows leave it out.

TRBV27 | many | CASSLSVAYQETQYF
TRBV20-1 | many | CSAIDRSSRNTEAFF
TRBV15 | many | CATSRDQGLAYTDTQYF
TRBV2 | few | CASSTLLKSPSETQYF
TRBV4-3 | once | CASSPGSGGGPYGYTF
TRBV5-4 | NA | CASSLYRGHTEAFF
TRBV5-6 | NA | CASSGPPSNTEAFF
TRBV10-3 | once | CAISVADTEAFF
TRBV7-9 | NA | CASSLSPISYEQYF
TRBV4-2 | NA | CASSQENEVTVYGYTF
TRBV7-9 | few | CASSLGDRGQGKSTQYF
TRBV9 | NA | CASSVDSVHEQYF
TRBV4-1 | few | CASSPTGLFYNEQFF
TRBV15 | NA | CATKMDSQETQYF
TRBV3-1 | NA | CASSLTQGATLWELFF
TRBV4-1 | few | CASSRSSSGANVLTF
TRBV2 | NA | CASSDAGGTRYNEQFF
TRBV5-1 | few | CASSLAYTGANTGELFF
TRBV7-3 | NA | CASSEAGGWDTQYF
TRBV7-2 | few | CASSLLVAGDYNEQFF
TRBV14 | few | CASSQPSLGGGPQHF
TRBV5-1 | few | CASSYRGGNTEAFF
TRBV24-1 | few | CATQGGSYNEQFF
TRBV12-3/TRBV12-4 | NA | CASSPPGTGHLGAGQTLAKNIQYF